These 31 T cell receptor beta chains were all obtained from the same sample, sequenced in a study of blood T cell repertoires in COVID-19. Method: immunoSEQ multiplex PCR; TCRdb's copy keeps in-frame clones and lacks some. This sample yields tens of thousands of clones, of which about nine tenths are seen a single time; roughly 2% belongs to the top ten. The sample consisted of peripheral blood. These receptors originate from a woman aged 50 to 60 in a cohort sampled during active COVID-19.

This clone was seen only a few times. This rearrangement joins TRBV28 to TRBJ1-2, with D unresolved. The CDR3 contains 11 residues. From germline, CDR1 is MDHEN and CDR2 SYDVKM. V dropped 5 bases and J dropped 7 bases, with 8 bases sitting between them. In DNA form, the CDR3 reads TGTGCCAGCAGTCCCCTTGTTGGCTACACCTTC. This sequence encodes CASSPLVGYTF.

J is TRBJ2-3 and V is TRBV19; 8 bases match TRBD2. The V gene's germline CDR1 is LNHDA and CDR2 SQIVND (reference sequence). The CDR3 has 15 residues. V lost 6 bases and J lost 1; bases outside the gene matches: 6. This CDR3 is CASSPGGPRTDTQYF. CDR3 DNA: TGTGCCAGTAGCCCGGGGGGGCCTCGCACAGATACGCAGTATTTT.

This clone was picked up one time. The chain couples TRBV9 to TRBJ2-5, with D possibly TRBD2 on 7 matching bases. V was trimmed by 3 bases and J by 1 base, leaving 22 bases between them. Germline lookup yields CDR1 SGDLS and CDR2 YYNGEE. This CDR3 is 18 amino acids long. CDR3 DNA sequence: TGTGCCAGCAGCGCTTCCCCAGGGGTGGCTAGCGGCCAAGAGACCCAGTACTTC. This sequence encodes CASSASPGVASGQETQYF.

The chain is built from TRBV5-5 and TRBJ1-4, with 8 bases aligning to TRBD1. CDR1 SGHKS and CDR2 YYEKEE come from the germline V gene (reference sequence). V shed 4 bases, J shed 4 bases, and the junction held 15 bases outside the gene matches. This CDR3 has 18 residues. CDR3 amino acids: CASSLRTGWILGNEKLFF. The CDR3 DNA reads as TGTGCCAGCAGCCTCCGGACAGGGTGGATCCTCGGTAATGAAAAACTGTTTTTT.

This chain links TRBV29-1 with TRBJ2-1, with D unresolved. From germline, CDR1 is SQVTM and CDR2 ANQGSEA. Trimming took 7 bases from V and 7 from J, leaving 17 bases between them. The CDR3 runs 13 residues. This chain's CDR3 is CSASSGFGNEQFF. CDR3 DNA: TGCAGCGCCTCCTCTGGCTTCGGGAATGAGCAGTTCTTC.

The J gene is TRBJ1-1, the V gene TRBV6-6; no clear D. V lost 4 bases and J 0 bases, leaving 9 bases between the germline ends. The CDR3 is 14 amino acids. The V gene's germline CDR1 is MNHNY and CDR2 SVGAGI (reference sequence). In nucleotides, the CDR3 is TGTGCCAGCAGTTTATCGGGAATGAACACTGAAGCTTTCTTT. It translates to CASSLSGMNTEAFF.

The chain recombines TRBV7-6 with TRBJ2-2, with D perhaps matching TRBD1 (5 bases). The CDR3 is made up of 16 amino acids. Germline V gene sequence: CDR1 SGHVS, CDR2 FNYEAQ. V was pared by 5 bases and J by 4 bases, with 17 bases between. In nucleotides, the CDR3 is TGTGCCAGCAGCCCACGTGGGGCCTCGGGCACCGGGGAGCTGTTTTTT. Translated, it gives CASSPRGASGTGELFF.

The genes are TRBV3-1 (or the pseudogene TRBV3-2) and TRBJ2-1, with 7 bases aligning to TRBD2. Germline assignment: CDR1 LGHDT and CDR2 YNNKEL (reference sequence). V was pared by 5 bases and J by 6 bases, with 1 base of the junction left unmatched. This CDR3 has 12 residues. The CDR3 region is CASSWGGNEQFF. The DNA of the CDR3 is TGTGCCAGCAGCTGGGGGGGCAATGAGCAGTTCTTC.

The rearrangement joins TRBV7-3 to TRBJ2-3; D perhaps matches TRBD1 (6 bases). CDR1 is SGHTA and CDR2 is FQGTGA in the germline V gene. The V and J ends lost 1 base and 7 bases respectively, with 15 bases between them. CDR3 length: 15 amino acids. The CDR3 loop reads CASSLNPGRGNTQYF. The CDR3 bases are TGTGCCAGCAGCTTAAACCCAGGAAGGGGGAATACGCAGTATTTT.

The chain employs TRBV25-1 and TRBJ1-2; D is possibly TRBD1 (5 bases). This CDR3 is built from 13 residues. Deletions cut 6 bases from V and 4 bases from J, with 12 bases between. Germline values: CDR1 MGHDK, CDR2 SYGVNS. The DNA for the CDR3 is TGTGCCAGCAGGGGGGGAAGTTTCTATGGCTACACCTTC. Amino acids: CASRGGSFYGYTF.

This chain connects TRBV7-2 to TRBJ2-1; 8 bases are a match to TRBD2. Looked up from germline, CDR1 is SGHTA and CDR2 is FQGNSA. The V and J ends lost 0 bases and 0 bases, in that order; junction bases with no gene match: 4. This CDR3 contains 17 residues. The CDR3 DNA sequence: TGTGCCAGCAGCTTAGCCGTGAGCGGGAGCTCCTACAATGAGCAGTTCTTC. This sequence encodes CASSLAVSGSSYNEQFF.

J is TRBJ2-7 and V is TRBV28, with 7 bases lining up with TRBD2. The CDR3 is 16 amino acids. In germline, CDR1 is MDHEN, CDR2 SYDVKM. With 5 bases clipped from V and 1 base from J, the junction kept 11 bases outside the gene matches. CDR3: CASSPWGGEGSYEQYF. The CDR3 nucleotides read TGTGCCAGCAGTCCCTGGGGGGGAGAGGGTTCCTACGAGCAGTACTTC.

V usage is TRBV18 and J usage is TRBJ2-3; D gene uncertain. The V and J ends lost 0 bases and 6 bases respectively, with 7 bases between them. Germline CDR1 KGHSH, CDR2 LQKENI. The CDR3 covers 13 residues. The DNA of the CDR3 is TGTGCCAGCTCACCACCGAGTTTCGATACGCAGTATTTT. Translated, it gives CASSPPSFDTQYF.

This chain joins TRBV11-3 and TRBJ2-3; possibly TRBD2 for D (7 bases). The CDR3 sequence is 20 residues long. CDR1 SGHNT and CDR2 YENEEA come from the germline V gene. V was cut by 5 bases and J by 0 bases, with 27 bases left in between. CDR3 protein: CASSTPTGFELASSTDTQYF. The CDR3 coding sequence is TGTGCCAGCAGCACGCCAACAGGGTTTGAACTAGCGTCTAGCACAGATACGCAGTATTTT.

The gene calls are TRBV11-3 and TRBJ2-7, with D possibly being TRBD1 (6 bases). The V gene lost 4 bases and the J gene lost 5 bases, with 21 bases spanning the gap. CDR3 length equals 16 residues. Per the germline V gene, CDR1 is SGHNT and CDR2 is YENEEA. CDR3 in DNA: TGTGCCAGCAGCTCCCAAGCCGGGACACGGGGAGACGAGCAGTACTTC. The encoded protein is CASSSQAGTRGDEQYF.

J is TRBJ2-7 and V is TRBV19; TRBD2 aligns across 15 bases. This CDR3 is built from 16 residues. Per the germline V gene, CDR1 is LNHDA and CDR2 is SQIVND (reference sequence). Unmatched junction bases numbered 5, after V lost 5 bases and J lost 3 bases. CDR3 nucleotides: TGTGCCAGTAGTCCTGGACTAGCGGGAGGGCTCTACGAGCAGTACTTC. This sequence encodes CASSPGLAGGLYEQYF.

This clone was detected only once. V usage is TRBV9 and J usage is TRBJ2-2, with TRBD2 identical over 9 bases. The CDR3 totals 15 residues. Looked up from germline, CDR1 is SGDLS and CDR2 is YYNGEE. V lost 3 bases, J lost 6 bases, and 6 bases stayed unmatched. CDR3 bases: TGTGCCAGCAGCGCCTTTCTAGCGGGGCCCGGGGAGCTGTTTTTT. This codes for CASSAFLAGPGELFF.

The rearrangement joins TRBV3-1 (or the pseudogene TRBV3-2) to TRBJ1-1, with unresolved D. CDR3 size: 16 residues. Germline CDR1 is LGHDT and CDR2 is YNNKEL (reference sequence). The V end was cut by 4 bases, the J end by 2 bases, with 17 bases between. The CDR3 reads CASSPPRGQENTEAFF. Written as DNA, the CDR3 is TGTGCCAGCAGCCCCCCTCGTGGGCAAGAAAACACTGAAGCTTTCTTT.

V gene TRBV7-9 combines with J gene TRBJ2-5, with 12 bases identical to TRBD2. There are 18 residues in the CDR3. Germline V gives CDR1 SEHNR, CDR2 FQNEAQ (reference sequence). Trimming cost V 3 bases and J 5 bases; bases outside gene matches: 13. In nucleotides, the CDR3 is TGTGCCAGCAGCTTCGAACTAGCGGGAGGCCGAGCAGGCGAGACCCAGTACTTC. Translation gives CASSFELAGGRAGETQYF.

The chain is built from TRBV28 and TRBJ2-3; D unclear. Trimming cost V 5 bases and J 0 bases, with 15 bases left between them. The germline V gene encodes CDR1 MDHEN and CDR2 SYDVKM. CDR3 length: 16 amino acids. The CDR3 DNA reads as TGTGCCAGCAGTAAACCCTTAGAGCGTAGCACAGATACGCAGTATTTT. Translation: CASSKPLERSTDTQYF.

This chain links TRBV5-6 with TRBJ1-1, with 7 bases that match TRBD1. CDR3 length: 14 amino acids. The V gene end was trimmed by 4 bases and the J gene end by 6 bases; junction bases not matched to a gene: 9. Germline values: CDR1 SGHDT, CDR2 YYEEEE. The CDR3 region has the DNA TGTGCCAGCAGCGCGCAGGGGGTCCCGGCTGAAGCTTTCTTT. This codes for CASSAQGVPAEAFF.

This clone was observed a handful of times. This chain connects TRBV7-8 to TRBJ1-1; no definite D call. Looked up from germline, CDR1 is SGHVS and CDR2 is FQNEAQ. The CDR3 runs to 14 residues. Trimming took off 5 bases at V and 2 bases at J, with 12 bases between the two ends. The CDR3 loop is CASSPSEINTEAFF. The CDR3 DNA sequence: TGTGCCAGCAGCCCCAGTGAAATCAACACTGAAGCTTTCTTT.

The chain joins TRBV10-2 to TRBJ1-6; perhaps TRBD1 as D (5 bases). CDR1 WSHSY and CDR2 SAAADI come from the germline V gene. The CDR3 spans 13 residues. The V gene lost 6 bases and the J gene lost 10 bases, with 13 bases spanning the gap. CDR3 residues: CASREGVRSPLHF. DNA for the CDR3: TGCGCCAGCAGGGAAGGGGTACGGTCACCCCTCCACTTT.

The chain joins TRBV6-1 to TRBJ2-1, with 9 bases aligning to TRBD2. CDR1 is MNHNS, CDR2 SASEGT, per germline. J lost 2 bases, V lost 1 base, and 6 bases had no gene match. The CDR3 runs 17 residues. The CDR3 region has the DNA TGTGCCAGCAGTGAAGTAGCGGGAGTGGGGGCCTACAATGAGCAGTTCTTC. Translation: CASSEVAGVGAYNEQFF.

The genes are TRBV11-2 and TRBJ2-1; D is ambiguous. This CDR3 has 13 residues. Germline V CDR1 and CDR2: SGHAT, FQNNGV. Deletions cut 1 base from V and 6 bases from J, with 7 bases between. In DNA form, the CDR3 reads TGTGCCAGCAGCTTAGGGCCAACCAATGAGCAGTTCTTC. Amino acids: CASSLGPTNEQFF.

The chain joins TRBV2 to TRBJ1-4; TRBD1 might be the D (6 bases). Trimming removed 2 bases at V and 8 bases at J, with 12 bases between. Germline V lookup: CDR1 SNHLY, CDR2 FYNNEI. The CDR3 has 14 amino acids. The CDR3 region has the DNA TGTGCCAGCAGTGAACAGTCAGGACAGGAAAAACTGTTTTTT. It specifies CASSEQSGQEKLFF. Full variable domain (outside the CDR3, taken from reference TRBV2 and TRBJ1-4): EPEVTQTPSHQVTQMGQEVILRCVPISNHLYFYWYRQILGQKVEFLVSFYNNEISEKSEIFDDQFSVERPDGSNFTLKIRSTKLEDSAMYFCASSEQSGQEKLFFGSGTQLSVL.

This chain joins TRBV28 and TRBJ2-2; D is unclear. The CDR3 spans 18 residues. Trimming shortened V by 6 bases and J by 5 bases, and 25 bases separated the two germline ends. Germline CDR1 is MDHEN and CDR2 is SYDVKM. The DNA of the CDR3 is TGTGCCAGCAGCCTACCCCCAGGCAGGCCCACGCGAACCGGGGAGCTGTTTTTT. Translating gives CASSLPPGRPTRTGELFF.

The V and J genes are TRBV7-9 and TRBJ2-3; TRBD2 aligns across 12 bases. Germline V gene data show CDR1 as SEHNR and CDR2 as FQNEAQ (reference sequence). The CDR3 extends over 16 amino acids. V gave up 2 bases and J gave up 3 bases; unmatched junction bases: 3. CDR3 sequence (DNA): TGTGCCAGCAGCTTACCTAGCGGGAGGGGGACAGATACGCAGTATTTT. It specifies CASSLPSGRGTDTQYF.

This clone came up once. This chain connects TRBV19 to TRBJ1-4, with 8 bases identical to TRBD1. V was clipped by 5 bases and J by 4 bases; unmatched bases: 6. Germline V gene lookup returns CDR1 LNHDA and CDR2 SQIVND (reference sequence). There are 15 residues in the CDR3. CDR3 region: CASSRRTGRNEKLFF. CDR3 sequence (DNA): TGTGCCAGTAGTCGGAGGACAGGGCGTAATGAAAAACTGTTTTTT.

V gene TRBV5-5 combines with J gene TRBJ1-2; D perhaps matches TRBD1 (6 bases). Germline V gives CDR1 SGHKS, CDR2 YYEKEE (reference sequence). The V gene lost 0 bases and the J gene lost 2 bases, with 11 bases spanning the gap. This CDR3 is 15 amino acids long. The CDR3 nucleotides read TGTGCCAGCAGCTTGGCCCGGACAGACAACTATGGCTACACCTTC. It yields the protein CASSLARTDNYGYTF.

The rearrangement links TRBV29-1 to TRBJ2-1; 7 bases align to TRBD2. Germline-derived CDR1 and CDR2 are SQVTM and ANQGSEA. V lost 0 bases, J lost 0 bases, and 17 bases stayed unmatched. CDR3 size: 20 residues. The CDR3 DNA is TGCAGCGTTGAAGATCGCCTTTCGGCGGGAGCCCTGAGCTCCTACAATGAGCAGTTCTTC. Its protein product is CSVEDRLSAGALSSYNEQFF.